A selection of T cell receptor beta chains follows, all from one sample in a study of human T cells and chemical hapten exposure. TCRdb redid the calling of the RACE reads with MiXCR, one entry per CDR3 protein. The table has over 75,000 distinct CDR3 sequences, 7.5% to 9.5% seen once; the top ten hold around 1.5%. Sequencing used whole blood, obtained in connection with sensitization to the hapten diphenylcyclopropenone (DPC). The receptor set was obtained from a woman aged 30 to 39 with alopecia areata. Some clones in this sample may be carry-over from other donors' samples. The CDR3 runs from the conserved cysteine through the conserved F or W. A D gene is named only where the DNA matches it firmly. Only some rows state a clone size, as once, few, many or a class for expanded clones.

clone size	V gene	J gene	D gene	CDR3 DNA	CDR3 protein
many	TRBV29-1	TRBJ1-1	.	TGCAGCGGCAACAGGGACTCCACTGAAGCTTTCTTT	CSGNRDSTEAFF
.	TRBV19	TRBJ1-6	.	TGTGCCAGTAGTATCTTCAGGGATTCACCCCTCCACTTT	CASSIFRDSPLHF
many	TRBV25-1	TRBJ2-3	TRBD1	TGTGCCAGCAGCCGGGGACAGGGGAGCACAGATACGCAGTATTTT	CASSRGQGSTDTQYF
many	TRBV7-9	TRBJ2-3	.	TGTGCCAGCAGCCCGGCTGCGTGGTTTGAAGGCACAGATACGCAGTATTTT	CASSPAAWFEGTDTQYF
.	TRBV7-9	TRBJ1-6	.	TGTGCCAGCAGCTTATTACGGCAGTTCGCTAATTCACCCCTCCACTTT	CASSLLRQFANSPLHF
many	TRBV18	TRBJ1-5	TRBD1	TGTGCCAGCTCACCAGACTCCGGGACAGGGGGCAATCAGCCCCAGCATTTT	CASSPDSGTGGNQPQHF
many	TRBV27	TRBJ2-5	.	TGTGCCAGCAGTTTATCAGGGCGAGAGACCCAGTACTTC	CASSLSGRETQYF
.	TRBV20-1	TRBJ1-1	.	TGCAGTGCTAGAGAAGGTTTGCAGGGAGGCAGTGACACTGAAGCTTTCTTT	CSAREGLQGGSDTEAFF
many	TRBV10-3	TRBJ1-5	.	TGTGCCATCAGTGAGTCGGCAGATCAGCCCCAGCATTTT	CAISESADQPQHF
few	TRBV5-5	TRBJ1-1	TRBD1	TGTGCCAGCAGCTTGGGGACAGGGGATACTGAAGCTTTCTTT	CASSLGTGDTEAFF
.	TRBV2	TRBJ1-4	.	TGTGCCAGCAGTGAAGCGCCTGAACAGAAGTTTTTT	CASSEAPEQKFF
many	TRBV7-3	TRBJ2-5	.	TGTGCCAGCAGCTTAATCGGGGGGACCCAGTACTTC	CASSLIGGTQYF
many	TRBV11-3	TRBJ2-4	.	TGTGCCAGCAGCCAAAGTGCCAAAAACATTCAGTACTTC	CASSQSAKNIQYF
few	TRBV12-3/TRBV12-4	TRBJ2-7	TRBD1	TGTGCCAGCAGTTTACTCCGGGACAGGGGGTACGAGCAGTACTTC	CASSLLRDRGYEQYF
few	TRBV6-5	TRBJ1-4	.	TGTGCCAGCACTGACGAAGGAAGAAAACTGTTTTTT	CASTDEGRKLFF
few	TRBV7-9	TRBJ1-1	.	TGTGCCAGCAGCTTATATGGGCTGAACACTGAAGCTTTCTTT	CASSLYGLNTEAFF
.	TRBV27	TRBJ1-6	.	TGTGCCAGCAGTCCACAGGCAGGGGACCGCTATAATTCACCCCTCCACTTT	CASSPQAGDRYNSPLHF
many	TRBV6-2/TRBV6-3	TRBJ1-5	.	TGTGCCAGCAGTCGGACACGGGGTTCCGGTCAGCCCCAGCATTTT	CASSRTRGSGQPQHF
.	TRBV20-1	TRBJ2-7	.	TGCAGTGCTAGAGCGGGGCCAGGGATTATCTACGAGCAGTACTTC	CSARAGPGIIYEQYF
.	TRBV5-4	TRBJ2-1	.	TGTGCCAGCAGCCCGGGGTACCTCTCCTACAATGAGCAGTTCTTC	CASSPGYLSYNEQFF
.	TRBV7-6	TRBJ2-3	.	TGTGCCAGCAGCACCCAACCCAGGGACACAGATACGCAGTATTTT	CASSTQPRDTDTQYF
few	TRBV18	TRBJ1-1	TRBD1	TGTGCCAGCTCCACAGGGGTACGCTACACTGAAGCTTTCTTT	CASSTGVRYTEAFF
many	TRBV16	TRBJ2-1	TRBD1	TGTGCCAGCAGCCAGGTGGACAGGGGGCTGAATGAGCAGTTCTTC	CASSQVDRGLNEQFF
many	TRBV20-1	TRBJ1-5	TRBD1	TGCAGTGCTTTTCCCCAGGGGGTATGGCTTAGCAATCAGCCCCAGCATTTT	CSAFPQGVWLSNQPQHF
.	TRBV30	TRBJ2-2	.	TGTGCCTGGAGTGAGGGGAAAAACACCGGGGAGCTGTTTTTT	CAWSEGKNTGELFF
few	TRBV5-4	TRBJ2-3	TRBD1	TGTGCCAGCAGCTTATCGACAGGGATCACAGATACGCAGTATTTT	CASSLSTGITDTQYF
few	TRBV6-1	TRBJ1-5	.	TGTGCCAGCAGTGAAATACCGGGCAGACAGCCCCAGCATTTT	CASSEIPGRQPQHF
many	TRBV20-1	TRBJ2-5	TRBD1	TGCAGTGCTAGGTCGTCGGACAGGGACCAAGAGACCCAGTACTTC	CSARSSDRDQETQYF
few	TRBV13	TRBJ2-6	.	TGTGCCAGCAGCTTATGGGGTAGCGCCGGGGCCAACGTCCTGACTTTC	CASSLWGSAGANVLTF
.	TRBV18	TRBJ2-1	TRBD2	TGTGCCAGCTCACTGGGACGAGCGGGGGAACTAGAGCAGTTCTTC	CASSLGRAGELEQFF
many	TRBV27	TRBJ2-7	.	TGTGCCAGCAGCACCGGGACACCTGGACTGGGCGAGCAGTACTTC	CASSTGTPGLGEQYF
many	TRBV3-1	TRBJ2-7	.	TGTGCCAGCAGCCAAGCTCCAGCGTACGAGCAGTACTTC	CASSQAPAYEQYF
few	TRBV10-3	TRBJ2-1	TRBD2	TGTGCCATCAGTGGGTCCACAATAGCGGGGGCAAATGAGCAGTTCTTC	CAISGSTIAGANEQFF
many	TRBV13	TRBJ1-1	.	TGTGCCAGCAGCTTAAGAACAGGGAGGACTGAAGCTTTCTTT	CASSLRTGRTEAFF
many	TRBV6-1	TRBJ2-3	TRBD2	TGTGCCAGCAGTGAACCACTAAGCGGGGGAAAAACAGATACGCAGTATTTT	CASSEPLSGGKTDTQYF
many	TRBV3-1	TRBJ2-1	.	TGTGCCAGCAGCCAGACCCAGGGCTCCAATGAGCAGTTCTTC	CASSQTQGSNEQFF
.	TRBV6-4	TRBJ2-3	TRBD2	TGTGCCAGCAGTGACTCGAGCGGGGGGGTAGCAGATACGCAGTATTTT	CASSDSSGGVADTQYF
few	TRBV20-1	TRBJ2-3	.	TGCAGTGCTAGTGACGGGGTTATCACAGATACGCAGTATTTT	CSASDGVITDTQYF
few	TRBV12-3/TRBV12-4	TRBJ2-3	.	TGTGCCAGCAGCCTTTCCCATTCGGGGCGAGGATGCACAGATACGCAGTATTTT	CASSLSHSGRGCTDTQYF
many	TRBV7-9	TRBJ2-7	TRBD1	TGTGCCAGCAGCAATGATGGGACAGGTCCCTACGAGCAGTACTTC	CASSNDGTGPYEQYF
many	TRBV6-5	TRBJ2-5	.	TGTGCCAGCAGTTATGGCGGGAACTTCCAAGAGACCCAGTACTTC	CASSYGGNFQETQYF
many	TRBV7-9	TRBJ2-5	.	TGTGCCAGCAGCTTCGCTAGCAGGGTCCAAGAGACCCAGTACTTC	CASSFASRVQETQYF
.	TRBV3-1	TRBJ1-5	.	TGTGCCAGCAGCCAATCAGAGAAGGGTCAGCCCCAGCATTTT	CASSQSEKGQPQHF
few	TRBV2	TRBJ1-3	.	TGTGCCAGCAGTGAAGGTTGGAACACCATATATTTT	CASSEGWNTIYF
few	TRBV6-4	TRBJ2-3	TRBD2	TGTGCCAGCAGTGGCGGGGGGGCAACAGATACGCAGTATTTT	CASSGGGATDTQYF
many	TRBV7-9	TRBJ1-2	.	TGTGCCAGCAGCCAACCGGGAAAACTCAGCTATGGCTACACCTTC	CASSQPGKLSYGYTF
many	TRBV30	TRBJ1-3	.	TGTGCCTGGAGTGTAAGTTGGAGCTCTGGAAACACCATATATTTT	CAWSVSWSSGNTIYF
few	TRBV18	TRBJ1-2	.	TGTGCCAGCTCACTGTGGACAGACCCAAACAACTATGGCTACACCTTC	CASSLWTDPNNYGYTF
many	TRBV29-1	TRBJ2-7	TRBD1	TGCAGCGTAGGGACAGATACCTACGAGCAGTACTTC	CSVGTDTYEQYF
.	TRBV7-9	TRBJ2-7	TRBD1	TGTGCCAGCAGCCCCGGGGTAGGGACAGGGGGCGCCGACGAGCAGTACTTC	CASSPGVGTGGADEQYF
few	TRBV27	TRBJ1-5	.	TGTGCCAGCAGGGCGGCAGGCGACTATAGCAATCAGCCCCAGCATTTT	CASRAAGDYSNQPQHF
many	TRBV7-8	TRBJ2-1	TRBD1	TGTGCCAGCAGCCTACCGGGACAGGCCTACAATGAGCAGTTCTTC	CASSLPGQAYNEQFF
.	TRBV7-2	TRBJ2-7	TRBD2	TGTGCCAGCAGCTTCAGCGGGGGTCCGGACGAGCAGTACTTC	CASSFSGGPDEQYF